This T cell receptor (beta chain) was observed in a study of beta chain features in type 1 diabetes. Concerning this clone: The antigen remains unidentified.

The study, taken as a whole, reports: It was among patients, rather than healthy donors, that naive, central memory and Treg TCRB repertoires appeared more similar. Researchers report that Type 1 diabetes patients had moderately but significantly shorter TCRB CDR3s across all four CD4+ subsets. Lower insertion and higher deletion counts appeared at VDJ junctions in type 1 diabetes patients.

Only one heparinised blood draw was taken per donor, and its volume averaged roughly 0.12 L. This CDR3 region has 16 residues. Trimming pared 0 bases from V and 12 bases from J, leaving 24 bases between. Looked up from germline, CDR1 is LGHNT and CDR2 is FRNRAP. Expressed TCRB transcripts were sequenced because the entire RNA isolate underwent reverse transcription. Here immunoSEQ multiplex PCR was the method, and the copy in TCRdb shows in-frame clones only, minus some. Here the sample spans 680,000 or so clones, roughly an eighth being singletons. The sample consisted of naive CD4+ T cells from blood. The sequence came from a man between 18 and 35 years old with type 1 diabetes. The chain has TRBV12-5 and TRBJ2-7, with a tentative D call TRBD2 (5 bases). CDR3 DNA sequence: TGTGCTAGTGGTTTGGTATCCAAGGGAGCTTTTCGGCGGCGGTACTTC. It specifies CASGLVSKGAFRRRYF.